These 17 T cell receptor beta chains share one sample of origin, sequenced in a study of cytomegalovirus exposure and HLA in healthy donors (dated by TCRdb to 2016 to 2017). Receptor libraries were prepared by the immunoSEQ multiplex PCR assay. For the multiplex PCR, a mixture combining 60 forward primers for TCR Vbeta segments and 13 reverse primers for TCR Jbeta segments was used. TCRdb holds this immuneACCESS table with in-frame rearrangements only. Some clones are missing; in checked studies, unresolved V genes explain under half, and the rest has no known cause. This sample comprises approximately 70,000 clones, 55% to 80% of them detected only once. The ten top clones hold roughly 7.6% of the sample. Sequencing was performed on PBMCs. The origin of the receptors is a man in his forties in good health and CMV-seropositive.

The genes are TRBV5-1 and TRBJ2-1; D may be TRBD2 (5 bases). Germline CDR1 and CDR2: SGHRS and YFSETQ. The CDR3 totals 13 residues. The germline V and J ends were trimmed by 4 bases and 12 bases, with 17 bases remaining between them. The CDR3 DNA reads as TGCGCCAGCAGCCCCGGGGAGCGGCCGGGGCAGTTCTTC. Its translation: CASSPGERPGQFF.

The chain carries TRBV5-4 and TRBJ2-7; D may be TRBD2 (5 bases). V lost 4 bases and J lost 3, with 8 bases in between. CDR3 size: 12 residues. CDR1 SGHNT and CDR2 YYREEE come from the germline V gene (reference sequence). CDR3 in DNA: TGTGCCAGCAGCCAACTAGGCTACGAGCAGTACTTC. Translation gives CASSQLGYEQYF.

This clone was counted once. This chain uses TRBV6-5 with TRBJ1-4; weak D call: TRBD1 (6 bases). The V gene lost 7 bases and the J gene lost 8 bases, with 14 bases spanning the gap. The CDR3 has 13 residues. Per the germline V gene, CDR1 is MNHEY and CDR2 is SVGAGI. In nucleotides, the CDR3 is TGTGCCAGCAAAAGACAGGCGCGGGAAAAACTGTTTTTT. Encoded protein: CASKRQAREKLFF.

This clone has more than one count but fewer than ten. The gene calls are TRBV7-6 and TRBJ2-7, with 9 positions matching TRBD1. Losses at the gene ends were 5 bases for V and 4 bases for J; bases not matched to a gene: 9. This CDR3 comprises 15 residues. Germline V gene sequence: CDR1 SGHVS, CDR2 FNYEAQ. In nucleotides, the CDR3 is TGTGCCAGCAGCACCGGGACAGGGCCCTCTTACGAGCAGTACTTC. Amino acids: CASSTGTGPSYEQYF. Variable domain in full (rest from reference TRBV7-6 and TRBJ2-7): GAGVSQSPRYKVTKRGQDVALRCDPISGHVSLYWYRQALGQGPEFLTYFNYEAQQDKSGLPNDRFSAERPEGSISTLTIQRTEQRDSAMYRCASSTGTGPSYEQYFGPGTRLTVT.

The chain combines TRBV5-1 with TRBJ1-1, with a possible D match to TRBD1 (5 bases). Per the germline V gene, CDR1 is SGHRS and CDR2 is YFSETQ. Trimming took off 4 bases at V and 6 bases at J, with 16 bases between the two ends. The CDR3 consists of 14 residues. The CDR3 loop reads CASSPQTGDPEAFF. The CDR3 nucleotides are TGCGCCAGCAGCCCCCAAACGGGGGATCCTGAAGCTTTCTTT.

V and J are TRBV5-1 and TRBJ1-4; 7 nucleotides align to TRBD1. Germline V lookup: CDR1 SGHRS, CDR2 YFSETQ. The CDR3 is 14 residues long. Trimming at V came to 7 bases and at J to 3 bases, leaving 6 bases not matched to a gene. The chain's CDR3 is CASRAGQPNEKLFF. In DNA, the CDR3 is TGCGCCAGCCGGGCGGGACAGCCTAATGAAAAACTGTTTTTT.

The chain recombines TRBV2 with TRBJ1-2, with TRBD1 identical over 7 bases. CDR3 size: 13 residues. CDR1 is SNHLY, CDR2 FYNNEI, per germline. J gave up 7 bases and V 6 bases, and 8 bases lay outside the gene matches. CDR3 amino acids: CASRRDSIGGYTF. The CDR3 coding sequence is TGTGCCAGCAGGCGGGACAGCATAGGTGGCTACACCTTC.

The genes are TRBV7-9 and TRBJ2-7, with D maybe TRBD1 (6 bases). This CDR3 has 15 amino acids. Germline-derived CDR1 and CDR2 are SEHNR and FQNEAQ (reference sequence). V was pared by 5 bases and J by 2 bases, with 16 bases between. For the CDR3, the DNA is TGTGCCAGCAGCCCTTTTCACGGACAGCCCTACGAGCAGTACTTC. It is translated as CASSPFHGQPYEQYF.

The chain links TRBV12-5 to TRBJ1-1; no reliable D call. V lost 6 bases and J 6 bases, leaving 11 bases between the germline ends. Germline CDR1 and CDR2: LGHNT and FRNRAP. The CDR3 has 12 residues. The CDR3 coding sequence is TGTGCTAGTGGCCCCGACCGGGCTGAAGCTTTCTTT. Translation: CASGPDRAEAFF.

The chain links TRBV10-3 to TRBJ2-3; D uncertain. Germline lookup yields CDR1 ENHRY and CDR2 SYGVKD. V lost 9 bases and J lost 0, with 10 bases in between. The CDR3 has 13 amino acids. The DNA of the CDR3 is TGTGCCATTTCACAAATTAGCACAGATACGCAGTATTTT. Its translation is CAISQISTDTQYF.

This clone came up a few times. The chain couples TRBV5-5 to TRBJ2-1, with 15 bases lining up with TRBD2. This CDR3 is 20 amino acids long. V was pared by 1 base and J by 6 bases, with 14 bases of the junction left unmatched. Germline V gene sequence: CDR1 SGHKS, CDR2 YYEKEE (reference sequence). CDR3 in DNA: TGTGCCAGCAGCTTGAGGAGGACTAGCGGGGGGGCCTATTGGAGCAATGAGCAGTTCTTC. Encoded protein: CASSLRRTSGGAYWSNEQFF.

This clone showed up just once. The chain joins TRBV5-4 to TRBJ1-2; no reliable D call. The CDR3 is 16 amino acids. With 0 bases removed from V and 4 bases from J, the gap between germline ends came to 16 bases. The V gene's germline CDR1 is SGHNT and CDR2 YYREEE (reference sequence). The CDR3 nucleotides are TGTGCCAGCAGCTTGGTAGGCGCCGGAGTAGGCTATGGCTACACCTTC. Translating it yields CASSLVGAGVGYGYTF.

The J gene is TRBJ2-6, the V gene TRBV7-9, with 7 bases identical to TRBD1. Trimming took 1 base from V and 3 from J; bases not matched to a gene: 6. Germline V gives CDR1 SEHNR, CDR2 FQNEAQ (reference sequence). The CDR3 totals 17 residues. The CDR3 loop reads CASSLVPGGGGANVLTF. In DNA form, the CDR3 reads TGTGCCAGCAGCTTAGTGCCAGGGGGTGGTGGGGCCAACGTCCTGACTTTC.

This clone was counted only a few times. This chain connects TRBV7-3 to TRBJ2-1; weak D call: TRBD1 (5 bases). Trimming took 4 bases from V and 2 from J, leaving 6 bases between them. From germline, CDR1 is SGHTA and CDR2 FQGTGA. CDR3 length: 13 residues. The CDR3 protein is CASSSDTYNEQFF. The CDR3 DNA reads as TGTGCCAGCAGCTCGGACACCTACAATGAGCAGTTCTTC.

This clone was counted a few times. J is TRBJ1-1 and V is TRBV19, with D maybe TRBD1 (5 bases). The CDR3 length is 13 residues. Per the germline V gene, CDR1 is LNHDA and CDR2 is SQIVND (reference sequence). V shed 9 bases and J shed 1 base, with 12 bases lying between them. The CDR3 reads CASLGDRNTEAFF. CDR3 DNA: TGTGCCAGCCTAGGGGATCGGAACACTGAAGCTTTCTTT. The entire variable domain, with the rest obtained from reference TRBV19 and TRBJ1-1, is as follows: DGGITQSPKYLFRKEGQNVTLSCEQNLNHDAMYWYRQDPGQGLRLIYYSQIVNDFQKGDIAEGYSVSREKKESFPLTVTSAQKNPTAFYLCASLGDRNTEAFFGQGTRLTVV.

With regard to this clone: At one end, the junction sequence differs from germline, possibly due to a read error. The sample holds other DNA sequences that translate to the same CDR3. The V call is TRBV29-1, the J call TRBJ1-6; 9 bases are a match to TRBD1. The germline V gene has CDR1 SQVTM and CDR2 ANQGSEA. This CDR3 contains 15 residues. The CDR3 DNA is TGCAGCGTTGGGGACAGGGCAGATGGGAATTCCCCCCTCCACTTT. This translates into CSVGDRADGNSPLHF.

This clone was seen a handful of times. The V and J genes are TRBV5-4 and TRBJ2-4; TRBD2 agrees at 11 bases. V shed 4 bases and J 13 bases; nucleotides not matched to a gene: 4. The CDR3 has 12 amino acids. The germline V gene has CDR1 SGHNT and CDR2 YYREEE (reference sequence). The CDR3 DNA is TGTGCCAGCAGCACGGGACTAGCGGAACAGTACTTC. Translation: CASSTGLAEQYF.